A selection of T cell receptor beta chains follows, all from one sample in a study of control samples from healthy donors and cancer patients. Repertoires were generated with immunoSEQ multiplex PCR, while TCRdb's copy carries only in-frame clones and drops some. Among over 90,000 clones, roughly 94% were seen once, and the ten largest hold 2% to 3%. The specimen was blood. The receptors here all came from a woman aged 18-35 years in good health. Each CDR3 is given with its conserved first and last residue. The D gene is left open where the match is weak. Some rows mark clone size as missing; the rest say once, few, many or name a class of expanded clone.

DNA,CDR3,V,D,size,J
TGTGCCAGCAGTCTCGACAGGGGGTTCGCCGGGGAGCTGTTTTTT,CASSLDRGFAGELFF,TRBV28,TRBD1,once,TRBJ2-2
TGCGCCAGCAGCTTGTGGGACAGAATAAGCCTGAACACCGGGGAGCTGTTTTTT,CASSLWDRISLNTGELFF,TRBV5-1,TRBD1,once,TRBJ2-2
TGTGCCAGCAGTTTTCTAGCGGCAGGGCGGAATGAGCAGTTCTTC,CASSFLAAGRNEQFF,TRBV28,TRBD2,.,TRBJ2-1
TGTGCCAGCTCACCACCGGGACAAGAGACCCAGTACTTC,CASSPPGQETQYF,TRBV18,.,.,TRBJ2-5
TGTGCCAGCAGTGAGACTCTTGAAAAACTGTTTTTT,CASSETLEKLFF,TRBV25-1,.,.,TRBJ1-4
TGTGCCCCGGCGCCAGCGTTCGGACTTGGCACCGGGGAGCTGTTTTTT,CAPAPAFGLGTGELFF,TRBV24-1,.,.,TRBJ2-2
TGCGCCAGCAGCCAAGTAGAGGGTCGGACTGAAGCTTTCTTT,CASSQVEGRTEAFF,TRBV4-3,.,.,TRBJ1-1
TGCGCCAGCAGCTTGGTGACAGGGTCGGCAGATACGCAGTATTTT,CASSLVTGSADTQYF,TRBV5-1,TRBD1,once,TRBJ2-3
TGTGCCAGCACCGGGACAGGGGGCTGGGAGACCCAGTACTTC,CASTGTGGWETQYF,TRBV28,TRBD1,.,TRBJ2-5
TGTGCCACCAGCAGGGAACTCTGGGACAGGCTGTTTTTT,CATSRELWDRLFF,TRBV15,TRBD1,.,TRBJ1-4
TGTGCCAGCTCGACCGGGATAGCTAACTATGGCTACACCTTC,CASSTGIANYGYTF,TRBV28,.,.,TRBJ1-2
TGTGCCAGCAGCTCAGATTATTGGACTAGCGGGAGATCCTACAATGAGCAGTTCTTC,CASSSDYWTSGRSYNEQFF,TRBV11-3,TRBD2,once,TRBJ2-1
TGTGCCAGCAGCCGAACAGCGGGAGGGATCTACAATGAGCAGTTCTTC,CASSRTAGGIYNEQFF,TRBV27,TRBD2,once,TRBJ2-1
TGTGCCAGTGAAGCAGGGGGCTCTCAGCCCCAGCATTTT,CASEAGGSQPQHF,TRBV19,TRBD1,.,TRBJ1-5
TGTGCCAGCAGTGAGGGGGAGCAATTGAGAGAAAAACTGTTTTTT,CASSEGEQLREKLFF,TRBV2,.,once,TRBJ1-4
TGCGCCAGCAGCCAAGTTTCTGGACTAGCGGGCGGAGATACGCAGTATTTT,CASSQVSGLAGGDTQYF,TRBV4-3,TRBD2,once,TRBJ2-3
TGTGCCAGTAGTCTACGGTCGAGCTCCTACAATGAGCAGTTCTTC,CASSLRSSSYNEQFF,TRBV19,.,.,TRBJ2-1
TGTGCCAGCAGTGCATCGGGAAACACCATATATTTT,CASSASGNTIYF,TRBV2,.,.,TRBJ1-3
TGTGCCAGTAGTACCCGGGACGTACAACCCCTCCACTTT,CASSTRDVQPLHF,TRBV19,.,.,TRBJ1-6
TGTGCCAGCAGCTCACCGAACACTGAAGCTTTCTTT,CASSSPNTEAFF,TRBV5-4,.,.,TRBJ1-1
TGCGCCAGCAGCCAAGGGAGCGGGGCCTACGAGCAGTACTTC,CASSQGSGAYEQYF,TRBV4-3,TRBD2,.,TRBJ2-7
TGTGCCAGCAGCCGGGCAGATCCCTACAATGAGCAGTTCTTC,CASSRADPYNEQFF,TRBV7-3,.,.,TRBJ2-1
TGTGCCAGCAGCTTAAGGCGAGATACGCAGTATTTT,CASSLRRDTQYF,TRBV7-2,.,.,TRBJ2-3
TGTGCCAGCAGTCTACTAGCGGGAACAGATACGCAGTATTTT,CASSLLAGTDTQYF,TRBV28,TRBD2,once,TRBJ2-3
TGTGCCAGTAGTATGCAGGGGTGGACTGAAGCTTTCTTT,CASSMQGWTEAFF,TRBV19,.,.,TRBJ1-1
TGTGCCAGCAGGCCCGGGAGCGCGGAGGGAAAACTGTTTTTT,CASRPGSAEGKLFF,TRBV27,.,.,TRBJ1-4
TGTGCCAGCAGTGAAGAGGACGGATCGAACACTGAAGCTTTCTTT,CASSEEDGSNTEAFF,TRBV6-1,.,.,TRBJ1-1
TGTGCCAGCAGCTTCACAGGGGAAAATGAAAAACTGTTTTTT,CASSFTGENEKLFF,TRBV6-5,TRBD1,once,TRBJ1-4
TGTGCCAGCAGTTCGGGTTTCTCTGGAAACACCATATATTTT,CASSSGFSGNTIYF,TRBV6-5,.,once,TRBJ1-3
TGTGCCAGCAGGCCTAGGACAGGGCGGCATTCACCCCTCCACTTT,CASRPRTGRHSPLHF,TRBV6-5,TRBD1,.,TRBJ1-6
TGTGCCAGCAGCTTTACGATTGATCAGCCCCAGCATTTT,CASSFTIDQPQHF,TRBV5-8,.,.,TRBJ1-5
TGTGCCAGCAGTGAAGCGCTTCAGGGGGGGGCTGGGGCCAACGTCCTGACTTTC,CASSEALQGGAGANVLTF,TRBV6-1,.,.,TRBJ2-6
TGTGCCAGCTCACCAGGGGCAGGGAAGGGTCGGGGGACTGAAGCTTTCTTT,CASSPGAGKGRGTEAFF,TRBV18,.,.,TRBJ1-1
TGTGCCAGCAGCTCCCGACTAGCGGGCAAATACAATGAGCAGTTCTTC,CASSSRLAGKYNEQFF,TRBV11-3,TRBD2,.,TRBJ2-1
TGTGCCAGCAGCATTGCCCCTCGGACGGCCGAAAACACCGGGGAGCTGTTTTTT,CASSIAPRTAENTGELFF,TRBV21-1,.,.,TRBJ2-2
TGTGCCAGCTCACCCCGACGGGACAAAACAACTAATGAAAAACTGTTTTTT,CASSPRRDKTTNEKLFF,TRBV18,.,.,TRBJ1-4
TGCGCCAGCAGCCATGCGCGGGATTTCCCCGAGCAGTACTTC,CASSHARDFPEQYF,TRBV4-3,.,.,TRBJ2-7
TGTGCCAGCAGTTTACCGGCCGGGGACATAATTCGCTTATGGGAGACCCAGTACTTC,CASSLPAGDIIRLWETQYF,TRBV28,.,.,TRBJ2-5
TGTGCCATCAGTGCCGCCGGAGGTGACACCGGGGAGCTGTTTTTT,CAISAAGGDTGELFF,TRBV10-3,.,.,TRBJ2-2
TGTGCCAGCAGTGAGGTGGCACGCTACAATGAGCAGTTCTTC,CASSEVARYNEQFF,TRBV6-1,.,.,TRBJ2-1
TGTGCCAGTAGTATAAAGGGAGACAATCTCTATGGCTACACCTTC,CASSIKGDNLYGYTF,TRBV19,.,.,TRBJ1-2
TGCAGCGCCGGGACAGGCCAGGGCTATGGCTACACCTTC,CSAGTGQGYGYTF,TRBV29-1,TRBD1,.,TRBJ1-2
TGTGCCAGTAGGAATACAGGGGACACTGAAGCTTTCTTT,CASRNTGDTEAFF,TRBV19,TRBD1,.,TRBJ1-1
TGTGCCTGGAATAGCGGGGGGGCCGACACCGGGGAGCTGTTTTTT,CAWNSGGADTGELFF,TRBV30,TRBD2,.,TRBJ2-2
TGTGCCAGCAGCTCCCGGGAAGGACGTGAAAAACTGTTTTTT,CASSSREGREKLFF,TRBV3-1/TRBV3-2,.,.,TRBJ1-4
TGTGCCAGCAACCCCGGGACTAGCTTAGAGACCCAGTACTTC,CASNPGTSLETQYF,TRBV2,TRBD2,few,TRBJ2-5
TGCAGCGTTACGAGTCCAGATACGCAGTATTTT,CSVTSPDTQYF,TRBV29-1,.,.,TRBJ2-3
TGTGCCAGCAGTGAAGAAGGGGGCACTGGGGCCAACGTCCTGACTTTC,CASSEEGGTGANVLTF,TRBV6-1,TRBD1,once,TRBJ2-6
TGTGCCAGCAGTGAAGTCCGGGCCCCCTACGAGCAGTACTTC,CASSEVRAPYEQYF,TRBV2,.,.,TRBJ2-7
TGTGCCAGCAGCTTAGGCGGAGCAAGAGCTAATGAGCAGTTCTTC,CASSLGGARANEQFF,TRBV7-2,.,.,TRBJ2-1
TGTGCCAGCAGCTTAGCGCAGGCTAGCGGGGTAATTGAGCAGTTCTTC,CASSLAQASGVIEQFF,TRBV7-9,TRBD2,.,TRBJ2-1
TGTGCCAGCAGCCAAGTACCCGTAGATACGCAGTATTTT,CASSQVPVDTQYF,TRBV3-1/TRBV3-2,.,.,TRBJ2-3
TGTGCCAGTAGTATGTTAGGGGCGCTAACAGATACGCAGTATTTT,CASSMLGALTDTQYF,TRBV19,.,.,TRBJ2-3
TGTGCCTGGAACCTTGGGGGGAGCTCCTACGAGCAGTACTTC,CAWNLGGSSYEQYF,TRBV30,.,.,TRBJ2-7
TGTGCCAGCAGCTCCCGACAGGGGGCTCAGCCCCAGCATTTT,CASSSRQGAQPQHF,TRBV12-1,.,.,TRBJ1-5
TGTGCCACCAGTGACTCTCCCCTTAGCGGGGAGACCCAGTACTTC,CATSDSPLSGETQYF,TRBV24-1,TRBD2,.,TRBJ2-5
TGTGCCAGCAGTGTTAATACCTTGTCTGGAAACACCATATATTTT,CASSVNTLSGNTIYF,TRBV25-1,.,.,TRBJ1-3
TGTGCCATCAGCGAGCGGGGAACGGGGGTAGTAGCTTTCTTT,CAISERGTGVVAFF,TRBV10-3,.,.,TRBJ1-1
TGTGCCAGCTCACCACCAGACGGAAGCAATCAGCCCCAGCATTTT,CASSPPDGSNQPQHF,TRBV18,.,.,TRBJ1-5